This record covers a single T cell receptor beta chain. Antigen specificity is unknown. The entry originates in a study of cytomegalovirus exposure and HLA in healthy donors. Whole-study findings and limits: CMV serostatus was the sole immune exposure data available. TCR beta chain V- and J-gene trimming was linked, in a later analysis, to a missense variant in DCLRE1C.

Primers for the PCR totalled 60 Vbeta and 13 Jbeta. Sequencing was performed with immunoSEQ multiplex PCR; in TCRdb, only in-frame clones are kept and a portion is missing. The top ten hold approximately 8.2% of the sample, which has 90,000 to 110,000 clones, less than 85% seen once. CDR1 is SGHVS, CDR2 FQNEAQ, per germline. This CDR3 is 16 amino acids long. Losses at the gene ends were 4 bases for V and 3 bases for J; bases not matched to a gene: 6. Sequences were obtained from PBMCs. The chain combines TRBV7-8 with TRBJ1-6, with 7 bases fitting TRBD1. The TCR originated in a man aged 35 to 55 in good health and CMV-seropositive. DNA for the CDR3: TGTGCCAGCAGCTCTTGGGGGGACAGCTATAATTCACCCCTCCACTTT. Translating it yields CASSSWGDSYNSPLHF.